One and the same sample provided the 14 T cell receptor beta chains below, sequenced in a study of blood T cell repertoires in COVID-19. Assay used: immunoSEQ multiplex PCR; TCRdb lists only in-frame clones, some missing. Of around 240,000 clones in the sample, 91% were seen once. The sample consisted of PBMCs or T cells enriched from blood (not recorded which). Receptors were obtained from a human donor in a cohort exposed to, infected with or recovered from COVID-19 (not recorded which). The donor label of this sample is uncertain.

This chain links TRBV24-1 with TRBJ2-2; D is undetermined. CDR3 length: 16 residues. V gave up 9 bases and J gave up 4 bases, with 20 bases separating them. From germline, CDR1 is KGHDR and CDR2 SFDVKD. The CDR3 DNA sequence: TGTGCCACCCCTAGGCTCGCTGGTCCGGGCACCGGGGAGCTGTTTTTT. Translation gives CATPRLAGPGTGELFF.

The gene calls are TRBV5-1 and TRBJ1-5; TRBD1 matches 7 bases. V gave up 2 bases and J gave up 4 bases; unmatched junction bases: 0. The germline gives CDR1 SGHRS, CDR2 YFSETQ. There are 13 residues in the CDR3. The DNA of the CDR3 is TGCGCCAGCAGCTTACAGGGGAATCAGCCCCAGCATTTT. Residues: CASSLQGNQPQHF. Using reference TRBV5-1 and TRBJ1-5 for the parts outside the CDR3, the full variable domain is KAGVTQTPRYLIKTRGQQVTLSCSPISGHRSVSWYQQTPGQGLQFLFEYFSETQRNKGNFPGRFSGRQFSNSRSEMNVSTLELGDSALYLCASSLQGNQPQHFGDGTRLSIL.

The chain carries TRBV7-2 and TRBJ2-5; TRBD2 matches at 8 bases. Trimming took 3 bases from V and 0 from J; bases not matched to a gene: 3. Germline V gene sequence: CDR1 SGHTA, CDR2 FQGNSA. The CDR3 covers 15 residues. CDR3 DNA: TGTGCCAGCAGCTTTGATAGCGGGGACCAAGAGACCCAGTACTTC. It specifies CASSFDSGDQETQYF. The whole variable domain, remainder taken from reference TRBV7-2 and TRBJ2-5, is GAGVSQSPSNKVTEKGKDVELRCDPISGHTALYWYRQSLGQGLEFLIYFQGNSAPDKSGLPSDRFSAERTGGSVSTLTIQRTQQEDSAVYLCASSFDSGDQETQYFGPGTRLLVL.

This clone was seen a single time. The chain is built from TRBV19 and TRBJ2-1, with D perhaps matching TRBD1 (6 bases). CDR1 LNHDA and CDR2 SQIVND come from the germline V gene (reference sequence). CDR3 length: 18 amino acids. V was shortened by 3 bases and J by 4 bases, with 22 bases between the two germline ends. The CDR3 DNA reads TGTGCCAGTAGTATCCCAGGGGCCAGCCTTTCCCTATACAATGAGCAGTTCTTC. Its protein is CASSIPGASLSLYNEQFF. Full variable domain (remainder filled in from reference TRBV19 and TRBJ2-1): DGGITQSPKYLFRKEGQNVTLSCEQNLNHDAMYWYRQDPGQGLRLIYYSQIVNDFQKGDIAEGYSVSREKKESFPLTVTSAQKNPTAFYLCASSIPGASLSLYNEQFFGPGTRLTVL.

V gene TRBV11-2 combines with J gene TRBJ1-4; possible D gene TRBD1, 5 bases. CDR3 length equals 14 residues. Trimming took off 1 base at V and 8 bases at J, with 11 bases between the two ends. Germline V gives CDR1 SGHAT, CDR2 FQNNGV. CDR3 sequence (DNA): TGTGCCAGCAGCTTAGGGGGCGCGGGGGAAAAACTGTTTTTT. Translated, it gives CASSLGGAGEKLFF.

The rearrangement uses TRBV5-1 and TRBJ2-7; tentative D call: TRBD1 (6 bases). The V end was cut by 0 bases, the J end by 2 bases, with 12 bases between. The germline CDR1 and CDR2 sequences are SGHRS and YFSETQ. The CDR3 has 15 amino acids. The CDR3 loop is CASSLAGTLPYEQYF. CDR3 coding DNA: TGCGCCAGCAGCTTGGCCGGGACACTACCCTACGAGCAGTACTTC.

This clone was observed once. The chain recombines TRBV20-1 with TRBJ2-3; tentatively, D is TRBD2 (6 bases). CDR3 size: 14 residues. CDR1 is DFQATT and CDR2 is SNEGSKA in the germline V gene (reference sequence). With 3 bases removed from V and 1 base from J, the gap between germline ends came to 11 bases. Here the CDR3 DNA reads TGCAGTGCTAGTCTAGCGACCGGCACAGATACGCAGTATTTT. Translation gives CSASLATGTDTQYF.

This chain uses TRBV11-2 with TRBJ2-2; 8 bases are shared with TRBD1. This CDR3 is built from 16 residues. The V gene's germline CDR1 is SGHAT and CDR2 FQNNGV. V lost 1 base, J lost 4 bases, and 5 bases stayed unmatched. The CDR3 DNA reads TGTGCCAGCAGCTTAGCCAGGGGGCCGGTCACCGGGGAGCTGTTTTTT. This translates into CASSLARGPVTGELFF.

In its sample, this clone was seen a few times. The chain combines TRBV6-4 with TRBJ2-3, with 8 bases lining up with TRBD1. This CDR3 contains 14 residues. Trimming cost V 5 bases and J 4 bases; bases outside gene matches: 5. Germline CDR1 and CDR2: MRHNA and SNTAGT. CDR3 sequence: CASSLGQEADTQYF. The CDR3 DNA is TGTGCCAGCAGTTTGGGACAGGAGGCAGATACGCAGTATTTT.

In this sample, this clone turned up a few times. The rearrangement uses TRBV30 and TRBJ2-7, with 8 bases matching TRBD1. Germline V lookup: CDR1 GTSNPN, CDR2 SVGIG (reference sequence). The junction had 7 bases not matched to a gene; V was cut back by 3 bases and J by 3 bases. This CDR3 region has 14 residues. The CDR3 DNA reads TGTGCCTGGAGAGGGACAGGAACCCTCTACGAGCAGTACTTC. Protein: CAWRGTGTLYEQYF.

The chain recombines TRBV5-1 with TRBJ2-7; 8 bases line up with TRBD1. This CDR3 has 14 amino acids. Germline CDR1 reads SGHRS; CDR2 reads YFSETQ. The V segment lost 3 bases and the J segment 7 bases; nucleotides outside the gene matches: 9. As DNA, the CDR3 is TGCGCCAGCAGCTCCGCGACAGGGGCGGGGGAGCAGTACTTC. Encoded protein: CASSSATGAGEQYF.

The chain couples TRBV11-2 to TRBJ2-1; the D gene is possibly TRBD2 (6 bases). Between the trimmed V and J ends, which lost 5 bases and 12 bases, there was a span of 29 bases. CDR1 SGHAT and CDR2 FQNNGV come from the germline V gene. The CDR3 has 17 residues. The CDR3 protein is CASSHMRVSGLGGWQFF. CDR3 DNA: TGTGCCAGCAGCCATATGAGGGTTAGCGGTTTGGGTGGATGGCAGTTCTTC.

The chain recombines TRBV2 with TRBJ2-3; the match to TRBD2 covers 15 bases. Unmatched junction bases numbered 6, after V lost 8 bases and J lost 0 bases. The CDR3 loop spans 17 amino acids. The germline CDR1 and CDR2 sequences are SNHLY and FYNNEI. The CDR3 DNA is TGTGCCAGCTCGGGACTAGCGGGGGGTTTTAGCACAGATACGCAGTATTTT. Translated, it gives CASSGLAGGFSTDTQYF.

This chain joins TRBV5-1 and TRBJ2-4; perhaps TRBD2 as D (6 bases). Germline assignment: CDR1 SGHRS and CDR2 YFSETQ. V was cut by 0 bases and J by 5 bases, with 9 bases left in between. This CDR3 region has 14 residues. CDR3 nucleotides: TGCGCCAGCAGCTTGGCACCGGGGGAAAACATTCAGTACTTC. It specifies CASSLAPGENIQYF.